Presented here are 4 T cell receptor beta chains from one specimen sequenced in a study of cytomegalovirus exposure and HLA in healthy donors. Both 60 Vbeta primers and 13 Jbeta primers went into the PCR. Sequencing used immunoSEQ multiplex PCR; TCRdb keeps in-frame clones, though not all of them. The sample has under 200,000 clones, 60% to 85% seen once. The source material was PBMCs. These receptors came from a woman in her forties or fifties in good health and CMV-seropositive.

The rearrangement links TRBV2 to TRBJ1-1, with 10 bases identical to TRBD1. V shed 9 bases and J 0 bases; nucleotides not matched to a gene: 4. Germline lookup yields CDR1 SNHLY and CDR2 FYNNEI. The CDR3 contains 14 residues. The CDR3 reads CASGTGALNTEAFF. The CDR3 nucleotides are TGTGCCAGTGGGACAGGGGCCCTGAACACTGAAGCTTTCTTT.

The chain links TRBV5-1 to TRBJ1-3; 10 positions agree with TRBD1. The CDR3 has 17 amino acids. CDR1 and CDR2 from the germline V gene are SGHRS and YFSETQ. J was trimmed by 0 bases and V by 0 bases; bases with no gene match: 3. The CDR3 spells CASSLEGQGFSGNTIYF. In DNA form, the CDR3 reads TGCGCCAGCAGCTTGGAGGGACAGGGGTTCTCTGGAAACACCATATATTTT.

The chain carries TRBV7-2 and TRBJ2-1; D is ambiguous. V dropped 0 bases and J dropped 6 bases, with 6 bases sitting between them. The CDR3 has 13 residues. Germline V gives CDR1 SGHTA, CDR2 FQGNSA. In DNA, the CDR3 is TGTGCCAGCAGCTTAGCGGGCGTCAATGAGCAGTTCTTC. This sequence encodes CASSLAGVNEQFF.

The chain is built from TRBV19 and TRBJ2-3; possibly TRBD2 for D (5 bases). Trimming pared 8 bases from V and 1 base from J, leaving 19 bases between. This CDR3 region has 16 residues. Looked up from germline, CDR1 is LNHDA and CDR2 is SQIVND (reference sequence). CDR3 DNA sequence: TGTGCCAGTTCGGTTGGACTCTCCTCCGGCACAGATACGCAGTATTTT. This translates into CASSVGLSSGTDTQYF.